Only a few counts were recorded for the clone carrying this T cell receptor beta chain. The sample belongs to a study of blood T cells in healthy people across ages. A J-beta primer mix and a sample-barcoded 5' primer were used in a second PCR of roughly 7 to 12 cycles. One entry per CDR3 protein, called by TCRdb with MiXCR from the 5' RACE reads. The table lists about 640,000 distinct CDR3 sequences, around 31% of them singletons, with around a sixth in the top ten. The germline CDR1 and CDR2 sequences are KGHSH and LQKENI. This CDR3 has 15 amino acids. Deletions cut 3 bases from V and 1 base from J, with 12 bases between.

What was sequenced was blood. The V and J genes are TRBV18 and TRBJ1-1; tentative D call: TRBD1 (6 bases). This sequence was found in a woman older than 75 in good health. This chain's CDR3 is CASSPMTGENTEAFF. DNA for the CDR3: TGTGCCAGCTCACCGATGACAGGAGAGAACACTGAAGCTTTCTTT.